This T cell receptor (beta chain) was profiled in a study of T cells after yellow fever vaccination. About the study: Preparation of fractions with low cell numbers was performed using SMART-Seq v4 Ultra Low Input.

The 5'RACE template-switching step produced TCR cDNA and added a universal primer site and UMIs. TCRdb passed the 5' RACE reads through MiXCR, listing each CDR3 protein once. The sample yields some 390,000 distinct CDR3 sequences, approximately 6% seen once. This CDR3 spans 15 amino acids. With 5 bases removed from V and 4 bases from J, the gap between germline ends came to 15 bases. Germline CDR1 reads SGHTA; CDR2 reads FQGNSA. The sample consisted of PBMCs, taken 5 days after the yellow fever booster vaccination. This sequence was found in a young man who received the YFV17D yellow fever vaccine. The genes are TRBV7-2 and TRBJ1-5; D uncertain. CDR3 loop: CASSPTLSPNQPQHF. The CDR3 DNA is TGTGCCAGCAGCCCTACCCTCAGCCCGAATCAGCCCCAGCATTTT. Supplemented by reference TRBV7-2 and TRBJ1-5, the full variable domain reads GAGVSQSPSNKVTEKGKDVELRCDPISGHTALYWYRQSLGQGLEFLIYFQGNSAPDKSGLPSDRFSAERTGGSVSTLTIQRTQQEDSAVYLCASSPTLSPNQPQHFGDGTRLSIL.